A single sample is the source of the 23 T cell receptor beta chains below, sequenced in a study of breast tumors, draining lymph nodes, adjacent tissues. Breast cancer patients provided tissue from their axillary draining lymph nodes. In TCRdb, the multiplex PCR reads were re-called with MiXCR into one record per CDR3 protein. The top ten clones hold about 2.4% of a sample with 65,000 to 80,000 distinct CDR3 sequences, about 21% of them seen once. The sequenced sample consisted of axillary lymph node tissue. The source is a female donor with breast cancer. Some clones in this sample may be carry-over from other donors' samples.

Comments on this clonotype: A much larger clone is a single base away; this may be a read error. The CDR3 end shows no conserved phenylalanine or tryptophan, and so a read error is likely. The CDR3 DNA sequence: TGTGCCAGCAGCTTAGGCGGGGCGGAGGAGACCCAGTACTAC. The encoded protein is CASSLGGAEETQYY. This rearrangement joins TRBV7-3 to TRBJ2-5; D may be TRBD2 (6 bases). The CDR3 covers 14 residues. V lost 2 bases to trimming and J lost 5 bases, with 12 bases between them. CDR1 is SGHTA and CDR2 is FQGTGA in the germline V gene.

V and J are TRBV29-1 and TRBJ2-7; perhaps D is TRBD1 or TRBD2 (9 bases each). The V and J ends lost 6 bases and 12 bases respectively, with 27 bases between them. Germline lookup yields CDR1 SQVTM and CDR2 ANQGSEA. The CDR3 contains 14 residues. CDR3 loop: CSVRGGQGSYKRYF. Written as DNA, the CDR3 is TGCAGCGTGCGGGGGGGACAGGGTTCCTACAAGCGGTACTTC.

Remarks on this clonotype: A much bigger clone sits one base away, suggesting this may be a read error. The chain combines TRBV19 with TRBJ2-1; 7 nucleotides line up with TRBD1. Germline V gives CDR1 LNHDA, CDR2 SQIVND (reference sequence). The CDR3 spans 15 residues. CDR3: CASSPRDSPINEQSF. DNA of the CDR3: TGTGCCAGTAGTCCAAGGGACAGCCCCATCAATGAGCAGTCCTTC.

This clonotype was seen ten or more times. The chain joins TRBV6-5 to TRBJ2-3; TRBD1 agrees at 7 bases. The germline CDR1 and CDR2 sequences are MNHEY and SVGAGI. This CDR3 region has 13 residues. V gave up 6 bases and J gave up 7 bases; unmatched junction bases: 7. The CDR3: CASSPGTANTQYF. The CDR3 nucleotides are TGTGCCAGCAGCCCTGGGACAGCAAATACGCAGTATTTT.

This clonotype was counted many times. The chain uses TRBV2 and TRBJ2-7, with 8 bases that match TRBD1. CDR1 and CDR2 (germline): SNHLY, FYNNEI. Trimming removed 7 bases from V and 0 bases from J; junction bases left unmatched: 5. The CDR3 extends over 14 amino acids. CDR3 loop: CASTDRGFSYEQYF. CDR3 DNA: TGTGCCAGCACAGACAGGGGCTTCTCCTACGAGCAGTACTTC.

To note about this clonotype: At one boundary the junction diverges from the germline segment, which might be a read error. The chain uses TRBV7-9 and TRBJ2-7; 7 nucleotides match TRBD1. Looked up from germline, CDR1 is SEHNR and CDR2 is FQNEAQ (reference sequence). The CDR3 extends over 13 amino acids. The DNA for the CDR3 is TGCGCCAGCAGCTCTAGGGGGCCAGACGGGCAGTACTTC. It yields the protein CASSSRGPDGQYF.

This clonotype was seen more than once but under ten times. The chain employs TRBV20-1 and TRBJ2-3; TRBD2 agrees at 9 bases. CDR3 size: 20 residues. The V gene's germline CDR1 is DFQATT and CDR2 SNEGSKA (reference sequence). After removal of 3 bases from V and 0 bases from J, the junction contained 19 bases not matched to a gene. CDR3 residues: CSARIIPGLATQRSTDTQYF. The CDR3 DNA sequence: TGCAGTGCTAGGATCATTCCGGGACTAGCCACACAACGAAGCACAGATACGCAGTATTTT.

This clonotype was recorded at least ten times. The chain couples TRBV11-2 to TRBJ1-5, with 8 bases fitting TRBD1. The trim removed 5 bases at V and 4 bases at J, leaving 7 bases unmatched. This CDR3 region has 15 residues. Germline V lookup: CDR1 SGHAT, CDR2 FQNNGV. The CDR3 loop is CASSRTGGVNQPQHF. DNA of the CDR3: TGTGCCAGCAGCCGAACAGGGGGTGTGAATCAGCCCCAGCATTTT.

This clonotype was recorded at least ten times. This chain links TRBV15 with TRBJ2-1; TRBD1 matches 9 bases. The CDR3 loop spans 16 amino acids. CDR1 is LNHNV and CDR2 is YYDKDF in the germline V gene (reference sequence). Trimming took 4 bases from V and 6 from J; bases not matched to a gene: 10. The DNA for the CDR3 is TGTGCCACCAGCATCCGACAGGGGGAATATGGCAATGAGCAGTTCTTC. The encoded protein is CATSIRQGEYGNEQFF.

This clonotype was observed many times. The rearrangement joins TRBV5-8 to TRBJ2-1, with D tentatively TRBD2 (5 bases). The germline CDR1 and CDR2 sequences are SGHTS and YDEGEE. The CDR3 is 16 amino acids. V was clipped by 2 bases and J by 6 bases, with 18 bases between them. CDR3: CASSFGGVSRVNEQFF. CDR3 coding DNA: TGTGCCAGCAGCTTCGGTGGCGTGTCGAGGGTCAATGAGCAGTTCTTC.

This clonotype was seen repeatedly, ten times or more. The chain links TRBV13 to TRBJ2-1; D possibly uses TRBD1 or TRBD2 (5 bases each). The length of the CDR3 is 13 residues. Trimming left V 7 bases short and J 9 bases short, with 16 bases between. Germline V gene lookup returns CDR1 PRHDT and CDR2 FYEKMQ (reference sequence). This CDR3 reads CASTSEGSGEQFF. The DNA for the CDR3 is TGTGCCAGCACCTCTGAGGGGAGCGGTGAGCAGTTCTTC.

This clonotype was observed at least ten times. The chain carries TRBV19 and TRBJ1-5; D is undetermined. Trimming shortened V by 4 bases and J by 0 bases, and 7 bases separated the two germline ends. CDR1 and CDR2 (germline): LNHDA, SQIVND (reference sequence). The CDR3 totals 14 residues. As DNA, the CDR3 is TGTGCCAGTAGTACGAAGAATAGCAATCAGCCCCAGCATTTT. Translating it yields CASSTKNSNQPQHF.

This clonotype has a count of ten or more. The chain carries TRBV6-6 and TRBJ2-5; no reliable D call. The V end was cut by 5 bases, the J end by 5 bases, with 12 bases between. The CDR3 spans 13 residues. Germline values: CDR1 MNHNY, CDR2 SVGAGI (reference sequence). This CDR3 reads CASSRTAGETQYF. CDR3 nucleotides: TGTGCCAGCAGTCGCACGGCCGGGGAGACCCAGTACTTC.

This clonotype was recorded many times. V usage is TRBV6-6 and J usage is TRBJ2-7; TRBD2 matches at 13 bases. Germline CDR1 and CDR2: MNHNY and SVGAGI (reference sequence). The CDR3 has 16 residues. V was clipped by 4 bases and J by 2 bases; unmatched bases: 5. As DNA, the CDR3 is TGTGCCAGCAGTTCTCCGGGACTAGCGGGGACCTACGAGCAGTACTTC. This codes for CASSSPGLAGTYEQYF.

This chain joins TRBV7-2 and TRBJ1-1; D perhaps matches TRBD1 (5 bases). This CDR3 is 15 amino acids long. Per the germline V gene, CDR1 is SGHTA and CDR2 is FQGNSA. V lost 5 bases to trimming and J lost 2 bases, with 15 bases between them. Here the CDR3 reads CASSQSGAFNTEAFF. In DNA, the CDR3 is TGTGCCAGCAGCCAGAGTGGGGCGTTCAACACTGAAGCTTTCTTT.

A word on this clonotype: A much more abundant neighbour one base away suggests this may be a read error. The final CDR3 position lacks the conserved phenylalanine or tryptophan, pointing to a likely read error. This chain connects TRBV5-1 to TRBJ2-5; maybe TRBD2 (6 bases). V was cut by 2 bases and J by 1 base, with 15 bases left in between. CDR3 length: 16 residues. CDR1 is SGHRS and CDR2 is YFSETQ in the germline V gene. The CDR3 protein is CASSFGSGGIQETQYL. The CDR3 region has the DNA TGCGCCAGCAGCTTTGGAAGCGGCGGGATCCAAGAGACCCAGTACCTC.

This clonotype was seen ten or more times. This chain links TRBV29-1 with TRBJ1-5; TRBD1 agrees at 7 bases. V lost 7 bases to trimming and J lost 3 bases; unmatched junction nucleotides: 6. The germline CDR1 and CDR2 sequences are SQVTM and ANQGSEA. The CDR3 length is 13 residues. CDR3: CSASTGVNQPQHF. DNA of the CDR3: TGCAGCGCCTCTACAGGGGTCAATCAGCCCCAGCATTTT.

There are many counts of this clonotype. V is TRBV10-2 and J is TRBJ2-7, with TRBD2 matching over 8 bases. The CDR3 runs 18 residues. V gave up 3 bases and J gave up 2 bases; unmatched junction bases: 15. The V gene's germline CDR1 is WSHSY and CDR2 SAAADI. DNA of the CDR3: TGCGCCAGCAGTGATGTCGGGAGGGCGAGGGGCCGAACCTACGAGCAGTACTTC. Translation: CASSDVGRARGRTYEQYF.

Notes on this clonotype: A read error may explain this, as a much larger clone is one base away. The chain links TRBV19 to TRBJ2-1, with D hard to call. The CDR3 is 14 amino acids. The germline CDR1 and CDR2 sequences are LNHDA and SQIVND (reference sequence). CDR3 sequence reads: CAGSMWNRLNEQFF. As DNA, the CDR3 is TGTGCCGGTAGTATGTGGAATAGATTAAATGAGCAGTTCTTC.

This clonotype showed up many times. The V call is TRBV24-1, the J call TRBJ1-2, with D possibly TRBD1 on 6 matching bases. V dropped 3 bases and J dropped 11 bases, with 9 bases sitting between them. Looked up from germline, CDR1 is KGHDR and CDR2 is SFDVKD. The CDR3 has 11 residues. DNA for the CDR3: TGTGCCACCAGTGATCGACAGGAATACACCTTC. It yields the protein CATSDRQEYTF.

There are many counts of this clonotype. The chain recombines TRBV5-5 with TRBJ1-3; the D gene is possibly TRBD1 (6 bases). Trimming shortened V by 2 bases and J by 4 bases, and 19 bases separated the two germline ends. The V gene's germline CDR1 is SGHKS and CDR2 YYEKEE (reference sequence). This CDR3 comprises 17 residues. In nucleotides, the CDR3 is TGTGCCAGCAGCTTTTCGGGGGGCTCCACGGGAGGAAACACCATATATTTT. It specifies CASSFSGGSTGGNTIYF.

As regards this clonotype: This may be a read error, as it is one base from a much larger clone. The chain carries TRBV4-2 and TRBJ2-7; weak D call: TRBD2 (5 bases). Germline values: CDR1 LGHNA, CDR2 YNFKEQ. Trimming pared 0 bases from V and 2 bases from J, leaving 14 bases between. The CDR3 has 16 amino acids. As DNA, the CDR3 is TGTGCCAGCAGCCAAGATACAGCGGCAAACCCCTACGAGCAGTACTTC. Translated, it gives CASSQDTAANPYEQYF.

This clonotype was seen repeatedly, ten times or more. The CDR3 region has the DNA TGTGCCAGCAATGACGTGAGCACAGATACGCAGTATTTT. Translation gives CASNDVSTDTQYF. The V call is TRBV5-6, the J call TRBJ2-3; D gene ambiguous. Germline V CDR1 and CDR2: SGHDT, YYEEEE. This CDR3 contains 13 residues. V was pared by 6 bases and J by 0 bases, with 8 bases between.